These 20 T cell receptor beta chains share one sample of origin, sequenced in a study of control samples from healthy donors and cancer patients. Clones were sequenced by immunoSEQ multiplex PCR, and TCRdb holds only the in-frame ones, with some missing. The sample consists of 150,000 or so clones, about 89% of them appearing once. Sequencing was carried out using blood. The receptors were sampled from a man younger than 35 in good health.

The rearrangement links TRBV10-1 to TRBJ2-4, with D uncertain. Looked up from germline, CDR1 is WNHNN and CDR2 is SYGVQD (reference sequence). The CDR3 consists of 13 residues. Trimming shortened V by 3 bases and J by 4 bases, and 7 bases separated the two germline ends. The DNA for the CDR3 is TGCGCCAGCAGTGACAGCCCTAAAAACATTCAGTACTTC. Translation gives CASSDSPKNIQYF.

The chain combines TRBV12-3 or TRBV12-4 with TRBJ2-7; D is unclear. Trimming pared 5 bases from V and 4 bases from J, leaving 9 bases between. This CDR3 has 12 amino acids. The DNA of the CDR3 is TGTGCCAGCAGTCTAACCGTTTACGAGCAGTACTTC. Amino acid sequence: CASSLTVYEQYF.

The gene calls are TRBV5-1 and TRBJ2-7; 8 nucleotides line up with TRBD1. With 4 bases clipped from V and 3 bases from J, the junction kept 9 bases outside the gene matches. The CDR3 has 15 amino acids. The germline V gene has CDR1 SGHRS and CDR2 YFSETQ. CDR3 in DNA: TGCGCCAGCAGCGGGACCCAGGGGGCGGGCTACGAGCAGTACTTC. Translated, it gives CASSGTQGAGYEQYF.

For this clone: One base away lies a much larger clone, so this may be a sequencing read error. J is TRBJ1-6 and V is TRBV5-6; TRBD1 matches 7 bases. The CDR3 consists of 14 residues. The germline CDR1 and CDR2 sequences are SGHDT and YYEEEE. V trimming: 4 bases; J trimming: 4 bases; junction bases outside the gene matches: 2. The CDR3 region has the DNA TGTGCCAGCAGCCCGGGACAGTATAATTCACCCCTCCACTTT. It specifies CASSPGQYNSPLHF.

The chain is built from TRBV2 and TRBJ1-3; the D gene is possibly TRBD1 (6 bases). The germline gives CDR1 SNHLY, CDR2 FYNNEI. The CDR3 extends over 14 amino acids. The V and J ends lost 5 bases and 0 bases respectively, with 8 bases between them. The CDR3 DNA reads TGTGCCAGCAGTCGGACAGACTCTGGAAACACCATATATTTT. Amino acid sequence: CASSRTDSGNTIYF.

This chain links TRBV13 with TRBJ2-5, with D unresolved. V dropped 1 base and J dropped 0 bases, with 12 bases sitting between them. The CDR3 contains 16 residues. From germline, CDR1 is PRHDT and CDR2 FYEKMQ (reference sequence). CDR3 sequence reads: CASSLAGPTDQETQYF. The CDR3, as DNA: TGTGCCAGCAGCTTAGCAGGACCGACGGACCAAGAGACCCAGTACTTC.

The J gene is TRBJ2-1, the V gene TRBV9; 9 bases map to TRBD1. The ends lost 3 bases at V and 9 bases at J; junction bases unmatched: 7. Germline V lookup: CDR1 SGDLS, CDR2 YYNGEE. This CDR3 is built from 14 residues. In nucleotides, the CDR3 is TGTGCCAGCAGCGCCCTTACAGGGGGCGGTGAGCAGTTCTTC. It translates to CASSALTGGGEQFF.

This clone was detected a few times. The gene calls are TRBV12-5 and TRBJ2-1, with 9 nucleotides matching TRBD1. CDR3 size: 14 residues. Looked up from germline, CDR1 is LGHNT and CDR2 is FRNRAP. The junction had 6 bases not matched to a gene; V was cut back by 8 bases and J by 4 bases. The CDR3 DNA is TGTGCTAGTCAGCAGGGACAGGGATACAATGAGCAGTTCTTC. Translation: CASQQGQGYNEQFF.

The chain links TRBV25-1 to TRBJ2-3; no definite D call. The CDR3 runs 13 residues. CDR1 and CDR2 from the germline V gene are MGHDK and SYGVNS. The germline V and J ends were trimmed by 1 base and 4 bases, with 6 bases remaining between them. The CDR3: CASSEFGADTQYF. CDR3 nucleotide sequence: TGTGCCAGCAGTGAATTTGGGGCAGATACGCAGTATTTT.

The rearrangement uses TRBV7-2 and TRBJ1-6; 7 nucleotides match TRBD1. V shed 0 bases, J shed 0 bases, and the junction held 2 bases outside the gene matches. Germline V gene data show CDR1 as SGHTA and CDR2 as FQGNSA. The CDR3 totals 17 residues. The CDR3 region is CASSLAAGGSYNSPLHF. In DNA form, the CDR3 reads TGTGCCAGCAGCTTAGCAGCAGGGGGCTCCTATAATTCACCCCTCCACTTT.

J is TRBJ2-7 and V is TRBV10-3, with D perhaps TRBD2 (5 bases). Germline loops: CDR1 ENHRY, CDR2 SYGVKD. The V and J ends lost 3 bases and 1 base respectively, with 13 bases between them. The CDR3 has 15 amino acids. CDR3 region: CAISDRLSKSYEQYF. The CDR3 nucleotides are TGTGCCATCAGTGACCGACTATCCAAGTCCTACGAGCAGTACTTC.

V gene TRBV25-1 combines with J gene TRBJ1-1, with a possible D match to TRBD1 (6 bases). This CDR3 region has 15 residues. V lost 1 base and J lost 1, with 10 bases in between. CDR1 MGHDK and CDR2 SYGVNS come from the germline V gene. Written as DNA, the CDR3 is TGTGCCAGCAGTGAATTGGGGGGGGCGAACACTGAAGCTTTCTTT. Protein product: CASSELGGANTEAFF.

The table lists this clone with a few counts. The rearrangement joins TRBV10-3 to TRBJ2-2, with TRBD1 matching 10 bases. Trimming took 1 base from V and 8 from J; bases not matched to a gene: 7. The germline V gene has CDR1 ENHRY and CDR2 SYGVKD. The CDR3 consists of 16 residues. The CDR3 loop reads CAISEFRTGGAGELFF. The CDR3 region has the DNA TGTGCCATCAGTGAGTTTCGGACAGGGGGTGCAGGGGAGCTGTTTTTT.

The chain is built from TRBV7-9 and TRBJ1-6; D ambiguous. The CDR3 sequence is 13 residues long. V was pared by 4 bases and J by 5 bases, with 6 bases between. Looked up from germline, CDR1 is SEHNR and CDR2 is FQNEAQ (reference sequence). The chain's CDR3 is CASSSWDNSPLHF. In DNA form, the CDR3 reads TGTGCCAGCAGCTCATGGGATAATTCACCCCTCCACTTT. The entire variable domain, with the rest obtained from reference TRBV7-9 and TRBJ1-6, is as follows: DTGVSQNPRHKITKRGQNVTFRCDPISEHNRLYWYRQTLGQGPEFLTYFQNEAQLEKSRLLSDRFSAERPKGSFSTLEIQRTEQGDSAMYLCASSSWDNSPLHFGNGTRLTVT.

The V gene is TRBV4-1, the J gene TRBJ2-7; 7 positions match TRBD2. The CDR3 has 14 amino acids. The J segment lost 9 bases and the V segment lost 4 bases, leaving 12 bases of the junction unmatched. The germline V gene has CDR1 MGHRA and CDR2 YSYEKL. The CDR3 nucleotides read TGCGCCAGCAGCCGGAGCGGGGATACTACCGCGCAGTACTTC. This sequence encodes CASSRSGDTTAQYF.

The chain uses TRBV5-6 and TRBJ1-1, with D perhaps TRBD1 (5 bases). This CDR3 contains 16 residues. The germline V gene encodes CDR1 SGHDT and CDR2 YYEEEE. Trimming cost V 4 bases and J 1 base, with 17 bases left between them. CDR3 amino acids: CASSPSMGVSNTEAFF. The CDR3, as DNA: TGTGCCAGCAGCCCTTCTATGGGGGTGTCGAACACTGAAGCTTTCTTT. Supplemented by reference TRBV5-6 and TRBJ1-1, the full variable domain reads DAGVTQSPTHLIKTRGQQVTLRCSPKSGHDTVSWYQQALGQGPQFIFQYYEEEERQRGNFPDRFSGHQFPNYSSELNVNALLLGDSALYLCASSPSMGVSNTEAFFGQGTRLTVV.

A single count supports this clone. This chain connects TRBV19 to TRBJ1-3; maybe TRBD1 (5 bases). V gave up 1 base and J gave up 0 bases, with 7 bases separating them. CDR1 LNHDA and CDR2 SQIVND come from the germline V gene (reference sequence). The CDR3 has 15 amino acids. The CDR3 nucleotides are TGTGCCAGTAGTATAGCGGACACCTCTGGAAACACCATATATTTT. Its protein is CASSIADTSGNTIYF.

The CDR3 nucleotides read TGCGCCAGCAGCTTGGAACCACAGGGGACACAAGAGACCCAGTACTTC. Protein sequence: CASSLEPQGTQETQYF. The chain employs TRBV5-1 and TRBJ2-5, with 7 bases lining up with TRBD1. Germline V CDR1 and CDR2: SGHRS, YFSETQ. V shed 0 bases, J shed 2 bases, and the junction held 7 bases outside the gene matches. The CDR3 has 16 residues.

The chain employs TRBV13 and TRBJ1-3; D unresolved. The V end was cut by 3 bases, the J end by 4 bases, with 4 bases between. The CDR3 spans 12 residues. CDR1 PRHDT and CDR2 FYEKMQ come from the germline V gene (reference sequence). This CDR3 is CASSLGGNTIYF. DNA for the CDR3: TGTGCCAGCAGCTTGGGGGGAAACACCATATATTTT. The complete variable domain, with remaining parts taken from reference TRBV13 and TRBJ1-3, reads AAGVIQSPRHLIKEKRETATLKCYPIPRHDTVYWYQQGPGQDPQFLISFYEKMQSDKGSIPDRFSAQQFSDYHSELNMSSLELGDSALYFCASSLGGNTIYFGEGSWLTVV.

This rearrangement joins TRBV4-3 to TRBJ1-4, with D maybe TRBD1 (5 bases). This CDR3 has 15 amino acids. Between the trimmed V and J ends, which lost 0 bases and 2 bases, there was a span of 7 bases. Germline V gene sequence: CDR1 LGHNA, CDR2 YSLEER. This chain's CDR3 is CASSQDRGTNEKLFF. DNA of the CDR3: TGCGCCAGCAGCCAAGATCGGGGGACTAATGAAAAACTGTTTTTT.